Sequencing of this T cell receptor beta chain was carried out in a study of blood T cells in healthy people across ages. Overall study context: Template switching recovered approximately one barcoded beta molecule for every two T cells.

The CDR3 is 13 amino acids. V shed 3 bases and J shed 4 bases, with 9 bases lying between them. The germline V gene has CDR1 LGHDT and CDR2 YNNKEL (reference sequence). The use of a sample-barcoded 5' primer and a J-beta primer mix characterized a second PCR of roughly 7 to 11 cycles. With 12 random nucleotides, a template-switch adaptor tagged each individual cDNA molecule. TCRdb independently ran MiXCR on the 5' RACE reads; one entry per CDR3 protein. The data contain 600,000 to 1,000,000 distinct CDR3 sequences, roughly 64% of them singletons. This chain connects TRBV3-1 to TRBJ1-2; weak D call: TRBD1 (5 bases). The specimen was blood. The sequence was obtained from a man aged 25 to 40 in good health. CDR3 DNA sequence: TGTGCCAGCAGCCACGACAGATCCTATGGCTACACCTTC. Translated: CASSHDRSYGYTF.